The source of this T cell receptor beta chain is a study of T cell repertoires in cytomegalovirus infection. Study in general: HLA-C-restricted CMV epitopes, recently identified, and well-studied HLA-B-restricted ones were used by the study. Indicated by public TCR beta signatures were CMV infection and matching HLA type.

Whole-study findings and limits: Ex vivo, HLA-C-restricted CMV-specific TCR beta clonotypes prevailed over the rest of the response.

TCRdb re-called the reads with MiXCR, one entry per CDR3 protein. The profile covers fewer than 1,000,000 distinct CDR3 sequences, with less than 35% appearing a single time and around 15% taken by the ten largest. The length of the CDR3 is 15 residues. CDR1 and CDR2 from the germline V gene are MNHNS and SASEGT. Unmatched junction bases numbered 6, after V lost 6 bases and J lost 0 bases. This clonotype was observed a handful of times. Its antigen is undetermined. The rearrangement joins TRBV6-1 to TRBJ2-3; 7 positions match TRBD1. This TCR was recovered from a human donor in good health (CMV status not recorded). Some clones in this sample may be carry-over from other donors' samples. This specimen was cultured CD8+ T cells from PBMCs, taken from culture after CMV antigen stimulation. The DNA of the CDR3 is TGTGCCAGCAGGGGGACAGTCTTGAGCACAGATACGCAGTATTTT. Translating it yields CASRGTVLSTDTQYF.